The 16 T cell receptor beta chains below all came from one sample that was sequenced in a study of low-dose radiotherapy and immunotherapy resistance in tumors. Noted time point: after trial treatment. The treatment was: LDRT plus nivolumab, ipilimumab, low-dose cyclophosphamide and aspirin (RACIN trial). Both TCRalpha and TCRbeta chains were reverse transcribed with V-gene-specific primers. Using a constant-region primer together with a V-primer adapter, TCRs were subjected to about 18 PCR cycles of amplification. TCRdb analysed the reads with MiXCR anew, one entry per CDR3 protein. The profile shows under 70,000 distinct CDR3 sequences, approximately 22% of them singletons. Specimen: PBMCs, collected after low-dose radiotherapy plus immunotherapy. The receptors come from a male donor with prostate cancer.

The V and J genes are TRBV5-1 and TRBJ2-1, with 10 bases fitting TRBD2. This CDR3 has 14 residues. Trimming took 4 bases from V and 12 from J; bases not matched to a gene: 10. Germline CDR1 is SGHRS and CDR2 is YFSETQ. The CDR3 region has the DNA TGCGCCAGCAGCGCCATAGGACTAGCGGAGCGGCAGTTCTTC. It specifies CASSAIGLAERQFF.

Worth noting for this clonotype: A far larger clone is just one base off, so this is likely a read error. V and J are TRBV7-3 and TRBJ2-7; D remains ambiguous. CDR3 length: 12 amino acids. Trimming shortened V by 6 bases and J by 4 bases, and 10 bases separated the two germline ends. The germline CDR1 and CDR2 sequences are SGHTA and FQGTGA. CDR3 DNA: TGTGCCAGCAGTGGAGAGTTATACGAGCAGTACTTC. Encoded protein: CASSGELYEQYF.

J is TRBJ1-2 and V is TRBV6-5, with D possibly TRBD1 on 5 matching bases. The CDR3 has 14 residues. Per the germline V gene, CDR1 is MNHEY and CDR2 is SVGAGI. V lost 4 bases to trimming and J lost 8 bases, with 17 bases between them. Here the CDR3 reads CASSSGTMLWGYTF. For the CDR3, the DNA is TGTGCCAGCAGTTCCGGGACGATGTTATGGGGCTACACCTTC.

Ten or more counts support this clonotype. The rearrangement uses TRBV9 and TRBJ2-1, with D maybe TRBD1 (6 bases). CDR3 size: 15 residues. V lost 0 bases, J lost 6 bases, and 13 bases lay in between. Per the germline V gene, CDR1 is SGDLS and CDR2 is YYNGEE. The CDR3 region is CASSVGSIQGNEQFF. The CDR3 bases are TGTGCCAGCAGCGTAGGTAGCATACAGGGCAATGAGCAGTTCTTC.

Ten or more counts support this clonotype. This chain uses TRBV5-1 with TRBJ2-6; TRBD1 might be the D (5 bases). CDR1 is SGHRS, CDR2 YFSETQ, per germline. This CDR3 has 16 residues. Trimming pared 4 bases from V and 1 base from J, leaving 12 bases between. CDR3 DNA: TGCGCCAGCAGCCTGATGGCAGGGTCTGGGGCCAACGTCCTGACTTTC. This codes for CASSLMAGSGANVLTF. Full variable domain (outside the CDR3, taken from reference TRBV5-1 and TRBJ2-6): KAGVTQTPRYLIKTRGQQVTLSCSPISGHRSVSWYQQTPGQGLQFLFEYFSETQRNKGNFPGRFSGRQFSNSRSEMNVSTLELGDSALYLCASSLMAGSGANVLTFGAGSRLTVL.

This clonotype was seen many times. This chain joins TRBV7-2 and TRBJ2-5; D uncertain. The CDR3 contains 15 residues. From germline, CDR1 is SGHTA and CDR2 FQGNSA. Trimming took off 2 bases at V and 3 bases at J, with 13 bases between the two ends. The CDR3, as DNA: TGTGCCAGCAGCTTATTAGGCCGGAGCGAAGAGACCCAGTACTTC. Translating it yields CASSLLGRSEETQYF. Full variable domain (remainder filled in from reference TRBV7-2 and TRBJ2-5): GAGVSQSPSNKVTEKGKDVELRCDPISGHTALYWYRQSLGQGLEFLIYFQGNSAPDKSGLPSDRFSAERTGGSVSTLTIQRTQQEDSAVYLCASSLLGRSEETQYFGPGTRLLVL.

The V gene is TRBV6-2 or TRBV6-3, the J gene TRBJ2-7; D is uncertain. CDR3 length: 11 residues. The ends were cut back, 5 bases at V and 7 bases at J, with 9 bases in the middle. CDR1 is MNHEY and CDR2 is SVGEGT in the germline V gene. The CDR3 coding sequence is TGTGCCAGCAGTGCCTTCGATGAGCAGTACTTC. Translation: CASSAFDEQYF.

This clonotype was seen more than once but under ten times. The CDR3 coding sequence is TGTGCCAGCAGCCTCGGAGGCGATTCCCTCCACTTT. Translation: CASSLGGDSLHF. This chain links TRBV11-2 with TRBJ1-6; no firm D call. Germline loops: CDR1 SGHAT, CDR2 FQNNGV. This CDR3 region has 12 residues. With 5 bases removed from V and 14 bases from J, the gap between germline ends came to 13 bases.

This clonotype was observed many times. Here the CDR3 reads CASIDQTRYSNQPQHF. The CDR3 nucleotides are TGTGCCAGCATAGATCAGACGCGATATAGCAATCAGCCCCAGCATTTT. The chain uses TRBV6-2 or TRBV6-3 and TRBJ1-5; D gene uncertain. Germline V gene sequence: CDR1 MNHEY, CDR2 SVGEGT. The CDR3 contains 16 residues. Trimming took 7 bases from V and 0 from J, leaving 16 bases between them.

This clonotype was picked up many times. At one boundary the junction diverges from the germline segment, which might be a read error. The V and J genes are TRBV19 and TRBJ2-5; D may be TRBD1 (6 bases). Germline values: CDR1 LNHDA, CDR2 SQIVND (reference sequence). The CDR3 contains 13 residues. The CDR3 DNA sequence: TGTGCCAGTTCCACGGGACACCAAGGGACCCAGTACTTC. Translated, it gives CASSTGHQGTQYF.

This chain joins TRBV4-3 and TRBJ2-3; the D gene is possibly TRBD2 (7 bases). This CDR3 comprises 17 residues. Germline CDR1 LGHNA, CDR2 YSLEER. V lost 4 bases and J 0 bases, leaving 17 bases between the germline ends. The CDR3 DNA reads as TGCGCCAGCAGCCCCGACGGGGGGCGGGATAGCACAGATACGCAGTATTTT. It specifies CASSPDGGRDSTDTQYF.

Remarks on this clonotype: The junction does not match germline at one end; this may be a read error. V usage is TRBV7-8 and J usage is TRBJ2-7; 7 bases map to TRBD2. CDR3 length: 12 residues. Germline V gene data show CDR1 as SGHVS and CDR2 as FQNEAQ. CDR3 region: CASSVPSGEKNF. Here the CDR3 DNA reads TGTGCCAGCAGCGTGCCTAGCGGAGAGAAAAACTTC.

This clonotype has more than one count but fewer than ten. The gene calls are TRBV7-9 and TRBJ1-4, with TRBD1 as a possible D gene (6 bases). Trimming removed 5 bases from V and 2 bases from J, with 12 bases in between. CDR1 and CDR2 (germline): SEHNR, FQNEAQ (reference sequence). The length of the CDR3 is 15 residues. The CDR3 reads CASSLTGTTNEKLFF. In nucleotides, the CDR3 is TGTGCCAGCAGCCTAACAGGGACGACTAATGAAAAACTGTTTTTT.

This clonotype appeared many times. The chain uses TRBV12-3 or TRBV12-4 and TRBJ2-7, with 8 bases aligning to TRBD2. This CDR3 has 16 amino acids. V trimming: 8 bases; J trimming: 5 bases; junction bases outside the gene matches: 17. The chain's CDR3 is CASRSSGTIWGHEQYF. CDR3 bases: TGTGCCAGCCGGAGTAGCGGGACAATCTGGGGCCACGAGCAGTACTTC.

This clonotype was detected ten times or more. The V call is TRBV14, the J call TRBJ2-7; 7 nucleotides line up with TRBD1. This CDR3 contains 14 residues. V lost 5 bases and J lost 2; bases outside the gene matches: 6. Germline V gene lookup returns CDR1 SGHDN and CDR2 FVKESK. DNA for the CDR3: TGTGCCAGCAGCACAGGGGTTGGGACCTACGAGCAGTACTTC. Translating gives CASSTGVGTYEQYF.

This clonotype was found many times. CDR3 amino acids: CASSWAGTGRYEQYF. DNA for the CDR3: TGTGCCAGCAGTTGGGCCGGGACAGGACGCTACGAGCAGTACTTC. This rearrangement joins TRBV28 to TRBJ2-7; 8 nucleotides agree with TRBD1. The CDR3 is 15 amino acids. The germline V gene encodes CDR1 MDHEN and CDR2 SYDVKM. The J segment lost 3 bases and the V segment lost 4 bases, leaving 8 bases of the junction unmatched. Full variable domain (outside the CDR3, taken from reference TRBV28 and TRBJ2-7): DVKVTQSSRYLVKRTGEKVFLECVQDMDHENMFWYRQDPGLGLRLIYFSYDVKMKEKGDIPEGYSVSREKKERFSLILESASTNQTSMYLCASSWAGTGRYEQYFGPGTRLTVT.